The T cell receptor beta chain described here comes from a study of blood T cells in healthy people across ages. Regarding the study as a whole: When set beside aged donors, long-lived donors presented more naive CD4+ cells and higher diversity. Observed TCR beta diversity showed a strong correlation with the percentage of naive T cells as measured by flow cytometry.

Isolating PBMCs gave at least 6 million of these cells per sample. Through a sample-barcoded 5' primer and a J-beta primer mix, a second PCR was run for about 6 to 11 cycles. TCRdb fed the 5' RACE reads into MiXCR, producing one record per CDR3 protein. The sample records about 1.4 million distinct CDR3 sequences, roughly 59% being singletons. In regard to this clonotype: Its antigen is currently unknown.

Trimming removed 4 bases at V and 7 bases at J, with 11 bases between. The germline gives CDR1 MGHRA, CDR2 YSYEKL. This CDR3 has 13 amino acids. Sequencing was performed on blood. The sequence came from a man aged 18-30 years in good health. The V and J genes are TRBV4-1 and TRBJ2-1; no clear D. CDR3 sequence: CASSPYLANEQFF. The CDR3 DNA sequence: TGCGCCAGCAGCCCCTACTTGGCAAATGAGCAGTTCTTC.